This TCR beta chain was retrieved from a study of cytomegalovirus exposure and HLA in healthy donors. CDR1 is MNHEY and CDR2 is SMNVEV in the germline V gene (reference sequence). This CDR3 is 15 amino acids long. V gave up 2 bases and J gave up 1 base; unmatched junction bases: 5. The primer mix had 60 Vbeta and 13 Jbeta primers. Assay: immunoSEQ multiplex PCR; the TCRdb copy retains only in-frame clones and omits some. Of 150,000 to 200,000 clones in the sample, around 79% were seen once. The TCR originated in a woman in her fifties or sixties in good health and CMV-seronegative. The chain couples TRBV27 to TRBJ2-7; 7 bases fit TRBD1. The sequenced sample consisted of PBMCs. CDR3 bases: TGTGCCAGCAGTTTAGCGACAGGGCTTTCCTACGAGCAGTACTTC. Residues: CASSLATGLSYEQYF.